This TCR beta chain was identified during a study of blood T cell repertoires in COVID-19. The age range of participants was about 18 to 100 years, with residence in under 30 US areas. Two consecutive negative NP/OP PCR tests, clearance, or resolved symptoms defined Cohort 3 recovery. Original methodology: Amplification of reference gene primers was used by the study to estimate nucleated cell counts. This table comes from immunoSEQ multiplex PCR, and its TCRdb copy is limited to in-frame clones, with some not included. V and J calls and clone size come straight from that table; D and trimming were deduced from the DNA. The sample lists fewer than 250,000 clones, about 85% seen once, with 11% in the top ten. V dropped 7 bases and J dropped 6 bases, with 25 bases sitting between them. Germline V lookup: CDR1 LNHDA, CDR2 SQIVND (reference sequence). This CDR3 is 16 amino acids long.

This sequence joins TRBV19 and TRBJ2-7, with TRBD1 as a possible D gene (6 bases). Source material: PBMCs or T cells enriched from blood (not recorded which). The sequence came from a man under 40 who had recovered from COVID-19. CDR3 in DNA: TGTGCCAGTAATTCCCGGAACGACGTAACAGGGCGCGAGCAGTACTTC. It is translated as CASNSRNDVTGREQYF.